This TCR beta chain was recorded in a study of OX40 agonist ivuxolimab in advanced cancers. For the study at large: Participants averaged around 60 years of age (range roughly 23 to 80) and were roughly 80% male. Checkpoint inhibitors had been given previously to 35% to 50% of patients. Study-wide results and caveats: Compared with others, partial responders at 0.1-3.0 mg/kg displayed clonal expansion among the lowest.

Concerning this clone: Its target is unknown.

The method was immunoSEQ multiplex PCR; TCRdb's version includes in-frame clones alone and lacks a portion of them. The profile shows some 58,000 clones, roughly 80% of them singletons. Germline V lookup: CDR1 LNHNV, CDR2 YYDKDF (reference sequence). V was cut by 0 bases and J by 6 bases, with 15 bases left in between. The CDR3 runs to 16 residues. The starting material was CD4+ or CD8+ T cells sorted from blood, obtained in a trial of the OX40 agonist ivuxolimab. The chain employs TRBV15 and TRBJ2-4, with a weak D call TRBD2 (6 bases). The sequence came from an adult with an advanced solid tumor such as melanoma, head and neck, liver or kidney cancer. DNA for the CDR3: TGTGCCACCAGCAGAGATCGCGATGGAGGGAGAAACATTCAGTACTTC. It is translated as CATSRDRDGGRNIQYF.